The next 20 T cell receptor beta chains were all read from a single sample in a study of blood T cell repertoires in COVID-19. The assay was immunoSEQ multiplex PCR, and TCRdb's table has in-frame clones only and misses some. Of about 400,000 clones in the sample, around 92% were seen once. Sequenced material: PBMCs or T cells enriched from blood (not recorded which). Receptor source: a woman younger than 45 who had recovered from COVID-19.

This clone was detected once. V gene TRBV14 combines with J gene TRBJ2-3; 8 bases fit TRBD2. The trim removed 1 base at V and 2 bases at J, leaving 5 bases unmatched. This CDR3 comprises 16 residues. Germline lookup yields CDR1 SGHDN and CDR2 FVKESK. CDR3 amino acids: CASSQAPGGPTDTQYF. CDR3 nucleotide sequence: TGTGCCAGCAGCCAAGCTCCGGGAGGGCCCACAGATACGCAGTATTTT.

V gene TRBV11-1 combines with J gene TRBJ1-1, with D maybe TRBD1 (6 bases). V lost 2 bases and J lost 0, with 10 bases in between. Germline V CDR1 and CDR2: SGHAT, FQDESV (reference sequence). This CDR3 contains 15 residues. In nucleotides, the CDR3 is TGTGCCAGCAGCTTATCGAGGGGGTTGAACACTGAAGCTTTCTTT. It yields the protein CASSLSRGLNTEAFF.

The rearrangement links TRBV5-1 to TRBJ1-1, with 7 bases identical to TRBD1. CDR1 is SGHRS and CDR2 is YFSETQ in the germline V gene. With V trimmed by 4 bases and J by 6 bases, 9 bases remained unmatched. CDR3 length: 14 residues. DNA for the CDR3: TGCGCCAGCAGCACCGGACAGGCCTCCTCTGAAGCTTTCTTT. Translation gives CASSTGQASSEAFF.

This chain uses TRBV11-2 with TRBJ2-1; 7 positions match TRBD1. Trimming cost V 6 bases and J 1 base; bases outside gene matches: 9. This CDR3 has 16 residues. The germline CDR1 and CDR2 sequences are SGHAT and FQNNGV. CDR3 residues: CASRTTGQSSYNEQFF. The CDR3 DNA follows: TGTGCCAGCAGAACGACGGGACAGTCTTCCTACAATGAGCAGTTCTTC.

This clone was seen just once. The gene calls are TRBV5-1 and TRBJ1-1, with TRBD1 identical over 7 bases. This CDR3 is 16 amino acids long. V gave up 0 bases and J gave up 7 bases; unmatched junction bases: 12. Per the germline V gene, CDR1 is SGHRS and CDR2 is YFSETQ. The CDR3 DNA is TGCGCCAGCAGCTTGGGTACTTCAGGGACAGTAAATGAAGCTTTCTTT. It codes for CASSLGTSGTVNEAFF.

The CDR3 DNA reads as TGTGCCAGCAGCTCCAGGGCGACAGGGGCCAGAGGCGCTACGCAGTATTTT. Translating gives CASSSRATGARGATQYF. The chain recombines TRBV7-2 with TRBJ2-3, with 8 nucleotides matching TRBD1. V shed 4 bases, J shed 8 bases, and the junction held 17 bases outside the gene matches. The CDR3 spans 17 residues. Germline-derived CDR1 and CDR2 are SGHTA and FQGNSA.

The rearrangement links TRBV7-2 to TRBJ2-1; D remains unclear. The CDR3 sequence is 16 residues long. Germline assignment: CDR1 SGHTA and CDR2 FQGNSA. The V and J ends lost 5 bases and 4 bases respectively, with 18 bases between them. CDR3 coding DNA: TGTGCCAGCAGCCCCCGACACAGATCCTCTTACAATGAGCAGTTCTTC. Translation gives CASSPRHRSSYNEQFF.

As concerns this clone: Distinct nucleotide sequences in the sample also encode this CDR3. The gene calls are TRBV28 and TRBJ1-5; the D gene is possibly TRBD1 (5 bases). The CDR3 has 14 residues. The V end was cut by 4 bases, the J end by 1 base, with 8 bases between. Germline V gives CDR1 MDHEN, CDR2 SYDVKM. Here the CDR3 reads CASSSGGSNQPQHF. In DNA, the CDR3 is TGTGCCAGCAGTTCCGGGGGAAGCAATCAGCCCCAGCATTTT.

The chain carries TRBV5-1 and TRBJ2-6, with TRBD1 matching over 10 bases. The CDR3 consists of 21 residues. After removal of 5 bases from V and 0 bases from J, the junction contained 17 bases not matched to a gene. Germline CDR1 SGHRS, CDR2 YFSETQ. CDR3 region: CASRDHRLGQGQHSGANVLTF. CDR3 DNA: TGCGCCAGCAGAGACCACCGTCTGGGACAGGGGCAACACTCTGGGGCCAACGTCCTGACTTTC.

The chain employs TRBV28 and TRBJ1-1; D call uncertain. This CDR3 comprises 15 residues. Per germline, CDR1 MDHEN and CDR2 SYDVKM. V was cut by 6 bases and J by 0 bases, with 14 bases left in between. For the CDR3, the DNA is TGTGCCAGCAGGATAAAAATTCGGGTGAACACTGAAGCTTTCTTT. It specifies CASRIKIRVNTEAFF.

The V and J genes are TRBV5-1 and TRBJ1-5; 9 bases are shared with TRBD1. CDR3 length: 14 residues. Germline CDR1 SGHRS, CDR2 YFSETQ. V lost 4 bases, J lost 5 bases, and 4 bases stayed unmatched. This chain's CDR3 is CASSPDRGDQPQHF. CDR3 in DNA: TGCGCCAGCAGCCCTGACAGGGGGGATCAGCCCCAGCATTTT.

The chain carries TRBV15 and TRBJ2-1; D gene unclear. The V end lost 1 base, the J end lost 6 bases, and 13 bases lay between the germline ends. Germline assignment: CDR1 LNHNV and CDR2 YYDKDF (reference sequence). CDR3 length: 15 amino acids. The CDR3 reads CATSRATRVGNEQFF. The CDR3 bases are TGTGCCACCAGCAGAGCGACTCGGGTGGGCAATGAGCAGTTCTTC. The full variable domain, in which reference TRBV15 and TRBJ2-1 provide the parts outside the CDR3, is DAMVIQNPRYQVTQFGKPVTLSCSQTLNHNVMYWYQQKSSQAPKLLFHYYDKDFNNEADTPDNFQSRRPNTSFCFLDIRSPGLGDTAMYLCATSRATRVGNEQFFGPGTRLTVL.

The rearrangement uses TRBV28 and TRBJ1-4, with D possibly matching TRBD1 (5 bases). The V end was cut by 5 bases, the J end by 3 bases, with 10 bases between. CDR1 MDHEN and CDR2 SYDVKM come from the germline V gene. The CDR3 covers 14 residues. In nucleotides, the CDR3 is TGTGCCAGCAGTGTCGGGGGTGCTAATGAAAAACTGTTTTTT. This sequence encodes CASSVGGANEKLFF.

The gene calls are TRBV10-3 and TRBJ1-5; D unclear. Germline V lookup: CDR1 ENHRY, CDR2 SYGVKD. V lost 1 base to trimming and J lost 6 bases, with 10 bases between them. CDR3 length equals 14 residues. The CDR3 DNA follows: TGTGCCATCAGTGAGTGGAGGGAGGGTCAGCCCCAGCATTTT. Translated: CAISEWREGQPQHF.

This chain joins TRBV5-4 and TRBJ2-5; D possibly corresponds to TRBD1 (5 bases). V lost 0 bases and J 3 bases, leaving 6 bases between the germline ends. The CDR3 has 13 amino acids. The V gene's germline CDR1 is SGHNT and CDR2 YYREEE (reference sequence). The CDR3 bases are TGTGCCAGCAGCTTGGCCAGGGAAGAGACCCAGTACTTC. This sequence encodes CASSLAREETQYF.

The chain employs TRBV18 and TRBJ1-5, with D perhaps matching TRBD1 (6 bases). V shed 2 bases and J shed 6 bases, with 14 bases lying between them. The CDR3 spans 15 residues. The germline V gene has CDR1 KGHSH and CDR2 LQKENI. CDR3 DNA: TGTGCCAGCTCACCAATGTTTCGGGGGGCTCAGCCCCAGCATTTT. It yields the protein CASSPMFRGAQPQHF.

J is TRBJ2-1 and V is TRBV15, with D maybe TRBD2 (5 bases). The CDR3 sequence is 17 residues long. Germline CDR1 is LNHNV and CDR2 is YYDKDF (reference sequence). V was clipped by 6 bases and J by 3 bases, with 21 bases between them. The CDR3 region is CATSIGGRGFGYNEQFF. The CDR3 nucleotides are TGTGCCACCAGTATTGGAGGCCGGGGATTCGGCTACAATGAGCAGTTCTTC.

The J gene is TRBJ2-7, the V gene TRBV19; tentative D call: TRBD1 (6 bases). Germline V gives CDR1 LNHDA, CDR2 SQIVND (reference sequence). Trimming left V 6 bases short and J 5 bases short, with 14 bases between. This CDR3 has 13 amino acids. The CDR3 here is CASRHGTPNEQYF. CDR3 coding DNA: TGTGCCAGTAGACACGGGACACCCAACGAGCAGTACTTC.

CDR3 residues: CASKGQRNSPLHF. The CDR3 DNA reads as TGTGCCAGCAAGGGACAGCGTAATTCACCCCTCCACTTT. The chain joins TRBV27 to TRBJ1-6, with TRBD1 matching 7 bases. Trimming at V came to 7 bases and at J to 6 bases, leaving 3 bases not matched to a gene. Germline CDR1 and CDR2: MNHEY and SMNVEV (reference sequence). The CDR3 totals 13 residues.

J is TRBJ1-2 and V is TRBV10-3, with a tentative D call TRBD1 (6 bases). CDR1 is ENHRY and CDR2 is SYGVKD in the germline V gene. The CDR3 length is 13 residues. V was clipped by 0 bases and J by 6 bases, with 8 bases between them. CDR3 amino acids: CAISESNRDGYTF. The DNA of the CDR3 is TGTGCCATCAGTGAGTCGAACAGGGATGGCTACACCTTC.